These 9 T cell receptor beta chains came from one sample sequenced in a study of shared clonotypes between healthy human individuals. Here immunoSEQ multiplex PCR was the method, and the copy in TCRdb shows in-frame clones only, minus some. The sample includes a few million clones, 80% to 95% of them seen just once. What was sequenced was naive CD4+ T cells from PBMCs. Subset: CD45RA+ positively selected. The receptors derive from a man younger than 35 in good health. Some clones in this sample may be carry-over from other donors' samples.

In its sample, this clone was seen once. V and J are TRBV4-1 and TRBJ2-7, with D unclear. Trimming shortened V by 1 base and J by 4 bases, and 11 bases separated the two germline ends. Germline V lookup: CDR1 MGHRA, CDR2 YSYEKL. The CDR3 loop spans 14 amino acids. CDR3 amino acids: CASSQVTSSYEQYF. CDR3 coding DNA: TGCGCCAGCAGCCAAGTTACCTCCTCATACGAGCAGTACTTC.

About this clone itself: Other DNA sequences in this specimen translate into the identical CDR3. The gene calls are TRBV18 and TRBJ2-7; 10 positions agree with TRBD1. This CDR3 contains 14 residues. V was clipped by 5 bases and J by 3 bases; unmatched bases: 4. The germline CDR1 and CDR2 sequences are KGHSH and LQKENI. The CDR3 region has the DNA TGTGCCAGCTCATTCGGACAGGGGGGCTACGAGCAGTACTTC. Translation: CASSFGQGGYEQYF.

The gene calls are TRBV12-2 and TRBJ2-1; TRBD1, the table's D call, lacks a check against the DNA. TRBV12-2 is noted as a pseudogene. The CDR3 is 14 amino acids. The CDR3 here is CASRFQGSYNEQFF. CDR3 coding DNA: TGTGCAAGTCGGTTCCAGGGCTCCTACAATGAGCAGTTCTTC.

The rearrangement joins TRBV5-1 to TRBJ2-2; D unclear. This CDR3 comprises 14 residues. Trimming took off 0 bases at V and 3 bases at J, with 6 bases between the two ends. Germline assignment: CDR1 SGHRS and CDR2 YFSETQ. CDR3 sequence: CASSLGVYTGELFF. The CDR3 nucleotides are TGCGCCAGCAGCTTGGGTGTCTACACCGGGGAGCTGTTTTTT. Full variable domain (remainder filled in from reference TRBV5-1 and TRBJ2-2): KAGVTQTPRYLIKTRGQQVTLSCSPISGHRSVSWYQQTPGQGLQFLFEYFSETQRNKGNFPGRFSGRQFSNSRSEMNVSTLELGDSALYLCASSLGVYTGELFFGEGSRLTVL.

This clone was picked up one time. The chain carries TRBV5-1 and TRBJ2-5; TRBD2 matches 9 bases. Germline V gene lookup returns CDR1 SGHRS and CDR2 YFSETQ. The CDR3 totals 14 residues. The trim removed 3 bases at V and 5 bases at J, leaving 5 bases unmatched. CDR3 amino acids: CASSSAGGEETQYF. Written as DNA, the CDR3 is TGCGCCAGCAGCTCAGCGGGAGGTGAGGAGACCCAGTACTTC.

Notes on this clone: Other DNA sequences in the sample encode the same CDR3. The chain links TRBV7-6 to TRBJ2-2, with no clear D. The length of the CDR3 is 13 residues. Germline CDR1 reads SGHVS; CDR2 reads FNYEAQ. V lost 0 bases and J lost 5, with 4 bases in between. The CDR3 DNA sequence: TGTGCCAGCAGCTTAGCAGGAACCGGGGAGCTGTTTTTT. It codes for CASSLAGTGELFF.

The J gene is TRBJ2-7, the V gene TRBV6-5, with 7 positions matching TRBD2. The germline CDR1 and CDR2 sequences are MNHEY and SVGAGI. V lost 8 bases and J lost 2; bases outside the gene matches: 9. The CDR3 has 14 residues. CDR3: CASGTTPPPYEQYF. Written as DNA, the CDR3 is TGTGCCAGCGGGACTACTCCCCCCCCCTACGAGCAGTACTTC.

The chain is built from TRBV5-1 and TRBJ1-2, with TRBD1 matching 10 bases. Germline V gene lookup returns CDR1 SGHRS and CDR2 YFSETQ. The trim removed 3 bases at V and 4 bases at J, leaving 3 bases unmatched. The CDR3 totals 14 residues. The CDR3 nucleotides read TGCGCCAGCAGCTCGGGGGACAGGGGCTATGGCTACACCTTC. Encoded protein: CASSSGDRGYGYTF.

The V and J genes are TRBV10-3 and TRBJ2-3; 11 nucleotides line up with TRBD2. Germline CDR1 reads ENHRY; CDR2 reads SYGVKD. This CDR3 has 15 amino acids. The V gene end was trimmed by 6 bases and the J gene end by 0 bases; junction bases not matched to a gene: 2. CDR3 in DNA: TGTGCCATCAGCGTAGCGGGAGGGAGCACAGATACGCAGTATTTT. Translation: CAISVAGGSTDTQYF.